A single sample is the source of the 2 T cell receptor beta chains below, sequenced in a study of cytomegalovirus exposure and HLA in healthy donors (dated by TCRdb to 2016 to 2017). Library preparation employed the immunoSEQ multiplex PCR assay. Not all clones reach the TCRdb copy of this immuneACCESS table, which keeps in-frame sequences only. Checked studies attribute under half of the gap to unresolved V genes and leave the rest unexplained. This sample has over 250,000 clones in its table, and around 87% of those were observed once. The ten most abundant clones make up approximately 1.2% of the sample. Input material: PBMCs. These receptors were taken from a woman aged 30 to 39 in good health and CMV-seropositive.

The V gene is TRBV10-3, the J gene TRBJ1-1, with D uncertain. This CDR3 contains 14 residues. Per the germline V gene, CDR1 is ENHRY and CDR2 is SYGVKD. V lost 2 bases to trimming and J lost 1 base, with 8 bases between them. The CDR3 DNA follows: TGTGCCATCAGTGAGACAAAAAAGAACACTGAAGCTTTCTTT. Its translation: CAISETKKNTEAFF.

As to this clone: One junction end does not reproduce the germline sequence, and a read error may be involved. The chain combines TRBV11-1 with TRBJ1-2; D is ambiguous. Per germline, CDR1 SGHAT and CDR2 FQDESV (reference sequence). This CDR3 contains 13 residues. CDR3 sequence reads: CASSLAGSYGYTF. DNA for the CDR3: TGTGCCAGCAGCCTAGCTGGCTCCTATGGCTACACCTTC.